Listed below are T cell receptor beta chains from one sample, sequenced in a study of T cell repertoires in cytomegalovirus infection. One entry per CDR3 protein, called by TCRdb with MiXCR from the reads. The sample comprises some 940,000 distinct CDR3 sequences, 31% of which are singletons, and roughly an eighth rests with the top ten. Antigens of these TCRs are unknown. Here the sequenced sample was cultured CD8+ T cells from PBMCs, taken from culture after CMV antigen stimulation. These receptors all stem from a human donor in good health (CMV status not recorded). Some clones in this sample may be carry-over from other donors' samples. CDR3s leave out the opening cysteine and the closing phenylalanine or tryptophan. The size entry is marked missing in some rows and otherwise reads once, few, many or a size class.

>15|TRBV28|-|TRBJ1-4
ASSSRLLPYTNEKLF
>12|TRBV7-9|many|TRBJ2-1
ASSSGQGRHEQF
>14|TRBV6-6|many|TRBJ2-7
ASSYLASGDLGEQY
>15|TRBV20-1|-|TRBJ1-3
SARDIQPTFSGNTIY
>11|TRBV24-1|-|TRBJ2-3
ATSASDESTQY
>17|TRBV19|few|TRBJ2-6
ASTFTDRGALSGANVLT
>12|TRBV7-4|-|TRBJ1-4
ASTPEVGGEKLF
>13|TRBV7-8|many|TRBJ1-5
ASTMSRQSNQPQH
>16|TRBV7-4|-|TRBJ2-5
ASSPGLAVPRYQETQY
>13|TRBV4-2|few|TRBJ2-3
ASSQGSISTDTQY
>12|TRBV13|-|TRBJ1-4
ASSLGGAAEKLF
>12|TRBV6-2/TRBV6-3|-|TRBJ2-2
ASSGQWNTGELF
>12|TRBV7-6|-|TRBJ1-6
ASSRRDSNSPLH
>12|TRBV20-1|-|TRBJ1-1
SATSIGGDTEAF
>12|TRBV7-9|-|TRBJ2-5
ASSTGTREETQY
>13|TRBV4-3|-|TRBJ2-5
ASSQDRATQETQY
>12|TRBV20-1|few|TRBJ1-2
SARSRGRPHGYT
>15|TRBV7-9|-|TRBJ1-1
ASSLADSGGGNTEAF
>12|TRBV7-9|few|TRBJ2-7
ASSLGGRPYEQY
>14|TRBV6-2/TRBV6-3|-|TRBJ2-1
ASRGLAGGQYNEQF
>13|TRBV19|-|TRBJ2-7
ASSISGQVAYEQY
>13|TRBV11-1|-|TRBJ2-1
ASSFRGGDYNEQF
>13|TRBV5-1|-|TRBJ2-1
ASSLVSALYNEQF
>13|TRBV7-8|many|TRBJ1-1
ASSLGSRGGTEAF
>14|TRBV11-3|few|TRBJ2-2
ASSLDRGNLAGELF
>12|TRBV18|few|TRBJ2-1
ASSPPTVYNEQF
>12|TRBV7-6|many|TRBJ1-1
ASSLRVDNTEAF
>11|TRBV7-6|-|TRBJ2-1
ASSWTGDSEQF
>14|TRBV4-1|-|TRBJ1-3
ASSQDKGGSGNTIY